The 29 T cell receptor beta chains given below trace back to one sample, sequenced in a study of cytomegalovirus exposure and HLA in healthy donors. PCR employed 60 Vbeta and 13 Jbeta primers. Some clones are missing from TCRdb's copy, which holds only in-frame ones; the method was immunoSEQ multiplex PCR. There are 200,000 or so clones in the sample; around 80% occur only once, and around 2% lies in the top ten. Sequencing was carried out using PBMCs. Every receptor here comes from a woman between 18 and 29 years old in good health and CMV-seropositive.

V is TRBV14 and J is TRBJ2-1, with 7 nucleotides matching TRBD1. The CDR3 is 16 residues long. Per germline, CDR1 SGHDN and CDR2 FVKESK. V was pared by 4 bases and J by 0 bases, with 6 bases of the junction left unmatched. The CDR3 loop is CASSRRAGGSYNEQFF. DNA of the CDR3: TGTGCCAGCAGCCGGCGGGCAGGGGGCTCCTACAATGAGCAGTTCTTC. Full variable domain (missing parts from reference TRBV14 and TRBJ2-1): EAGVTQFPSHSVIEKGQTVTLRCDPISGHDNLYWYRRVMGKEIKFLLHFVKESKQDESGMPNNRFLAERTGGTYSTLKVQPAELEDSGVYFCASSRRAGGSYNEQFFGPGTRLTVL.

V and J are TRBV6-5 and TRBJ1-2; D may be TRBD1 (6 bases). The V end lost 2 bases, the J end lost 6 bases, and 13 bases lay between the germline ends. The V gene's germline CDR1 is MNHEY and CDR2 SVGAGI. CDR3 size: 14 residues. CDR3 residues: CASSYTPGENGYTF. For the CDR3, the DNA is TGTGCCAGCAGTTACACGCCAGGGGAGAATGGCTACACCTTC.

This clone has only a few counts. CDR3 amino acids: CAWKGGPNTGELFF. The CDR3 bases are TGTGCCTGGAAAGGGGGCCCGAACACCGGGGAGCTGTTTTTT. The V and J genes are TRBV30 and TRBJ2-2, with 7 nucleotides matching TRBD1. The CDR3 is 14 amino acids. Germline CDR1 GTSNPN, CDR2 SVGIG (reference sequence). The V gene end was trimmed by 4 bases and the J gene end by 0 bases; junction bases not matched to a gene: 2.

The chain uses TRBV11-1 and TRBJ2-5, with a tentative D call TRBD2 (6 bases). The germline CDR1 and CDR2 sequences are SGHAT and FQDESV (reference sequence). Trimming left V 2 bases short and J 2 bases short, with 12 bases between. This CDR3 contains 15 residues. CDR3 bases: TGTGCCAGCAGCTTAAACTCCGGGGGACAAGAGACCCAGTACTTC. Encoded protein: CASSLNSGGQETQYF.

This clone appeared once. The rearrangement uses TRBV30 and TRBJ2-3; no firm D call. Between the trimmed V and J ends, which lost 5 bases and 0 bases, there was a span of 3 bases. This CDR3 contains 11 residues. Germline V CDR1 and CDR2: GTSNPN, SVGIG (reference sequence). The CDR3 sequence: CAWLSTDTQYF. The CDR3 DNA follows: TGTGCCTGGCTTAGCACAGATACGCAGTATTTT.

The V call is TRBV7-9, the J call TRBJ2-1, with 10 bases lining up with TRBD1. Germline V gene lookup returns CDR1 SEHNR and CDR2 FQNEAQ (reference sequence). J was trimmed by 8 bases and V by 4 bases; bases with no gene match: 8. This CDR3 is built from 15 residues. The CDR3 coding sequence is TGTGCCAGCAGCTCGTCGGACAGGGGGTGGGATGAGCAGTTCTTC. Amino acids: CASSSSDRGWDEQFF.

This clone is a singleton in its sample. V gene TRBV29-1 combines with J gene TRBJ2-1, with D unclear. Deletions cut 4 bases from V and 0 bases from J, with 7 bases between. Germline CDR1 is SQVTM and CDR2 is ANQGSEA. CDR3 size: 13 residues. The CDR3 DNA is TGCAGCGTTGCTATGAGCTCCTACAATGAGCAGTTCTTC. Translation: CSVAMSSYNEQFF.

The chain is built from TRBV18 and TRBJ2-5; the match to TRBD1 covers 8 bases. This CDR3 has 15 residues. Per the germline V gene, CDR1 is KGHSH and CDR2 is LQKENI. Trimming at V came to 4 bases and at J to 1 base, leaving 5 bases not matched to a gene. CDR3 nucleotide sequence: TGTGCCAGCTCACTCTGGGACAGGCGCCAAGAGACCCAGTACTTC. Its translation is CASSLWDRRQETQYF.

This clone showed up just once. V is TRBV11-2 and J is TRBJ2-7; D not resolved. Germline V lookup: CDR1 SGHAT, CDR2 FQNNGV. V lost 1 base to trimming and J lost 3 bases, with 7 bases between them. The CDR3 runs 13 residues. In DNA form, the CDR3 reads TGTGCCAGCAGCTTAGGTACGGGCTACGAGCAGTACTTC. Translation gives CASSLGTGYEQYF.

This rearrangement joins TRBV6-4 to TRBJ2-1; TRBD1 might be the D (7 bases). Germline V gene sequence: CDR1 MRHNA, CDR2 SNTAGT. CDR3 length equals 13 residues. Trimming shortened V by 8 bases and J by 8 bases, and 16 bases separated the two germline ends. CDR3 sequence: CASALFRGDEQFF. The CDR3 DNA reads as TGTGCCAGCGCCTTATTCAGGGGGGATGAGCAGTTCTTC.

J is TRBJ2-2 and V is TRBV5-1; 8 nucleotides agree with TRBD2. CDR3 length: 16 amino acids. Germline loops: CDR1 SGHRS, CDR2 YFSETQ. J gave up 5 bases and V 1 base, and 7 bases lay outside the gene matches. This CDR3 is CASSLFGLAETGELFF. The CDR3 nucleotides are TGCGCCAGCAGCTTGTTCGGACTAGCTGAAACCGGGGAGCTGTTTTTT. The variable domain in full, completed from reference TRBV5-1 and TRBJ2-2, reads KAGVTQTPRYLIKTRGQQVTLSCSPISGHRSVSWYQQTPGQGLQFLFEYFSETQRNKGNFPGRFSGRQFSNSRSEMNVSTLELGDSALYLCASSLFGLAETGELFFGEGSRLTVL.

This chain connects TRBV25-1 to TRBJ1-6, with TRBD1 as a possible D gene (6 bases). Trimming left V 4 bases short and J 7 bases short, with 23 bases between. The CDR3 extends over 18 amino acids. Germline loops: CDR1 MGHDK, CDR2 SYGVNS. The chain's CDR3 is CASSGRSTPGHLNSPLHF. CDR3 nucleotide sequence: TGTGCCAGCAGTGGAAGGAGCACCCCGGGACACCTGAATTCACCCCTCCACTTT.

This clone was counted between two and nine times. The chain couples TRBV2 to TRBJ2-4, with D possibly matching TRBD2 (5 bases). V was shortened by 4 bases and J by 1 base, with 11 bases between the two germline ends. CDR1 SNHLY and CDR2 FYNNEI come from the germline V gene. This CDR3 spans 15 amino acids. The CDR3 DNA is TGTGCCAGCAGTGCGGTAGGCGGGGCCAAAAACATTCAGTACTTC. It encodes CASSAVGGAKNIQYF.

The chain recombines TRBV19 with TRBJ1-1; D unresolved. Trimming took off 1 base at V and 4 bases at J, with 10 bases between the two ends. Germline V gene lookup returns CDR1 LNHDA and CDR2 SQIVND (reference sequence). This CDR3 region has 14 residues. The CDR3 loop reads CASSIVGGRTEAFF. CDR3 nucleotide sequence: TGTGCCAGTAGTATAGTTGGCGGGCGCACTGAAGCTTTCTTT.

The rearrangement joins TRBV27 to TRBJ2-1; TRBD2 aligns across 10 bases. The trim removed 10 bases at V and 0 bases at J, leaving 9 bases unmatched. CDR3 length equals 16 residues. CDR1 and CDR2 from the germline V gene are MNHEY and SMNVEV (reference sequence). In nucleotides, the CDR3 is TGTGCCAACCTACTAGCGGGACGGACCTCCTACAATGAGCAGTTCTTC. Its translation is CANLLAGRTSYNEQFF.

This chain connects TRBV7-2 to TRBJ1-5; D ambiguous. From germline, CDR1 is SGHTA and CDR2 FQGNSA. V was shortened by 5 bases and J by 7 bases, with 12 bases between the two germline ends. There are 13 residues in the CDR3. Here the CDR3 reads CASSLWEGQPQHF. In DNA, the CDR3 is TGTGCCAGCAGCCTCTGGGAGGGCCAGCCCCAGCATTTT.

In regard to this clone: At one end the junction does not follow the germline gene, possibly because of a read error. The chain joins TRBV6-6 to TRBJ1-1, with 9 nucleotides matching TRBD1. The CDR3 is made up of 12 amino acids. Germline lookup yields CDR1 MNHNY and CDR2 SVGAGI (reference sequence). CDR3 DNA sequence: TGTGCCAGCAGTTTCCAGACAGGGGGAGGTATCTTT. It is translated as CASSFQTGGGIF.

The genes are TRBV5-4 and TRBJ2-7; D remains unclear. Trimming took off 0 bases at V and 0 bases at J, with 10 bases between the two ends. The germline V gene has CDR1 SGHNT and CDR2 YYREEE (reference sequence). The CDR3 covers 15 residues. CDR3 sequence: CASSLGYRSSYEQYF. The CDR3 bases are TGTGCCAGCAGCTTGGGGTACCGGAGCTCCTACGAGCAGTACTTC.

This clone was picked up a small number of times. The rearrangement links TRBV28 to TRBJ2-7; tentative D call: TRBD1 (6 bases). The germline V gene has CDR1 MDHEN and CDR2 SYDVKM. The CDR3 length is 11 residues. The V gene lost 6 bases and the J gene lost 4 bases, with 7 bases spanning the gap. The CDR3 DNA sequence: TGTGCCAGCAGGGACAGATACGAGCAGTACGTC. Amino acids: CASRDRYEQYV.

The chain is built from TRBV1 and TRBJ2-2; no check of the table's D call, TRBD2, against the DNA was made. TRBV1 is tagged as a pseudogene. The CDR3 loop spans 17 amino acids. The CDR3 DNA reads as TGCACCAGCAGCCAAGAAACAGCGGGGGCGAACACCGGGGAGCTGTTTTTT. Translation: CTSSQETAGANTGELFF.

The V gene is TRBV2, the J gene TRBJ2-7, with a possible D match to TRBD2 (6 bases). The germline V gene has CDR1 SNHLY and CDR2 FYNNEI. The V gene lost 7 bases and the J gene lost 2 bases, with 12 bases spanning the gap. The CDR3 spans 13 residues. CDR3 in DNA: TGTGCCAGCAACGGGGGTCCTGCCTACGAGCAGTACGTC. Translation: CASNGGPAYEQYV.

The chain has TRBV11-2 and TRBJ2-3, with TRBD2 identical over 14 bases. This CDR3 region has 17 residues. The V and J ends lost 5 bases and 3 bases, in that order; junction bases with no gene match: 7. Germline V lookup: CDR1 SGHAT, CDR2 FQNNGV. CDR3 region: CASSRLAGGRGTDTQYF. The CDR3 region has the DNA TGTGCCAGCAGCCGACTAGCGGGGGGGAGAGGGACAGATACGCAGTATTTT. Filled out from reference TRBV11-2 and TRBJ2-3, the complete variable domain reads EAGVAQSPRYKIIEKRQSVAFWCNPISGHATLYWYQQILGQGPKLLIQFQNNGVVDDSQLPKDRFSAERLKGVDSTLKIQPAKLEDSAVYLCASSRLAGGRGTDTQYFGPGTRLTVL.

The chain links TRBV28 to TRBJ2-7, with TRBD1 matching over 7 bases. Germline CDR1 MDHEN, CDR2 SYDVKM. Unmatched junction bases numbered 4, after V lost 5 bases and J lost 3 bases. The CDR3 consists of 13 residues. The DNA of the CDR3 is TGTGCCAGCAGTGCAAGGGGGCTCTACGAGCAGTACTTC. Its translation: CASSARGLYEQYF.

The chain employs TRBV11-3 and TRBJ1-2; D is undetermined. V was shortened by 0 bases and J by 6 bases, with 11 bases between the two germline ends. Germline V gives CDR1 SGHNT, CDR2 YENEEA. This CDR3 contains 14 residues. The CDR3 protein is CASSLEGRSDGYTF. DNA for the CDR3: TGTGCCAGCAGCTTAGAGGGCCGTTCCGATGGCTACACCTTC.

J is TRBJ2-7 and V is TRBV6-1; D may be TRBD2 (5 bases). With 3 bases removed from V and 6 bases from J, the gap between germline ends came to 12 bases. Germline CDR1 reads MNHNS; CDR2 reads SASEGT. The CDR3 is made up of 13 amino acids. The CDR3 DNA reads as TGTGCCAGCAGTGAGACACGGACTGGCGAGCAGTACGTC. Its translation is CASSETRTGEQYV.

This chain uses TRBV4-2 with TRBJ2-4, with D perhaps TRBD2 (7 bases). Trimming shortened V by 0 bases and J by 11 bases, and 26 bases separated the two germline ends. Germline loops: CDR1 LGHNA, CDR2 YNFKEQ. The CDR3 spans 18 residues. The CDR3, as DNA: TGTGCCAGCAGCCAAGAGGGTGGGAGGGGGGTCCAACAGGCAGTTCAGTACTTC. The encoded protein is CASSQEGGRGVQQAVQYF.

The DNA for the CDR3 is TGCGCCAGCAGCCAAGGAACGGGGGGCTATAATTCACCCCTCCACTTT. Protein sequence: CASSQGTGGYNSPLHF. V is TRBV4-1 and J is TRBJ1-6; D possibly corresponds to TRBD1 (5 bases). CDR1 is MGHRA and CDR2 is YSYEKL in the germline V gene. The V end was cut by 1 base, the J end by 3 bases, with 10 bases between. The CDR3 extends over 16 amino acids.

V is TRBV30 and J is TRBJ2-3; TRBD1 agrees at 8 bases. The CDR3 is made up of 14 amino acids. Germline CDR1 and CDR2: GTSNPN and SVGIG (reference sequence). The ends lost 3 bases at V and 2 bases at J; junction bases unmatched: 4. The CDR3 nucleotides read TGTGCCTGGAGCCGGGACAGGTTCACAGATACGCAGTATTTT. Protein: CAWSRDRFTDTQYF.

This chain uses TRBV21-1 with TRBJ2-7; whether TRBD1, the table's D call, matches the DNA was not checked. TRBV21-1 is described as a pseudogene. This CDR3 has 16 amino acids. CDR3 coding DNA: TGTGCCAGCAGCAGACCGGTGGACAGGGAATTCGACGAGCAGTACTTC. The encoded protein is CASSRPVDREFDEQYF.